One sample yielded the 6 T cell receptor beta chains listed below, sequenced in a study of T cells in Graves' hyperthyroidism and ophthalmopathy. RNA transcripts were the template for amplifying TCR beta CDR3 regions. When the TCR CDR3 underwent first-round RT-PCR, the HTBI primer set was used. TCRdb re-called the multiplex PCR reads through MiXCR, storing one row per CDR3 protein. The sample records about 700,000 distinct CDR3 sequences, 12% to 15% being singletons. The sequenced sample was blood. Receptors originate from a woman aged 18 to 35 with Graves' hyperthyroidism.

This clonotype showed up many times. The chain employs TRBV28 and TRBJ2-7; D might be TRBD1 or TRBD2, each matching 5 bases. V lost 6 bases and J 4 bases, leaving 19 bases between the germline ends. There are 15 residues in the CDR3. The germline gives CDR1 MDHEN, CDR2 SYDVKM. This chain's CDR3 is CASSYRDRNSYEQYF. CDR3 nucleotide sequence: TGTGCCAGCAGCTACCGGGACCGCAATTCTTACGAGCAGTACTTC.

This clonotype has only a few counts. CDR3 in amino acids: CASSRSGAPYEQYF. The CDR3 DNA reads TGTGCCAGCAGCAGGTCCGGGGCCCCCTACGAGCAGTACTTC. The V call is TRBV7-9, the J call TRBJ2-7; D is possibly TRBD1 or TRBD2 (5 bases each). V lost 5 bases and J lost 2, with 13 bases in between. CDR1 is SEHNR, CDR2 FQNEAQ, per germline (reference sequence). CDR3 length equals 14 residues.

This clonotype was seen at least ten times. The chain has TRBV2 and TRBJ2-2; D uncertain. This CDR3 is 15 amino acids long. CDR1 and CDR2 (germline): SNHLY, FYNNEI. Deletions cut 6 bases from V and 1 base from J, with 12 bases between. The CDR3 DNA follows: TGTGCCAGCAGCGCGAGGTCCCAGAACACCGGGGAGCTGTTTTTT. This codes for CASSARSQNTGELFF.

This clonotype showed up many times. This chain uses TRBV28 with TRBJ1-5; D ambiguous. Germline loops: CDR1 MDHEN, CDR2 SYDVKM. This CDR3 is built from 14 residues. Trimming removed 4 bases at V and 9 bases at J, with 16 bases between. The CDR3 DNA is TGTGCCAGCAGTTATCGGGGTTCAAGATTGCCCCAGCATTTT. It specifies CASSYRGSRLPQHF.

The chain carries TRBV5-1 and TRBJ2-5, with 11 nucleotides matching TRBD1. J gave up 5 bases and V 4 bases, and 7 bases lay outside the gene matches. The CDR3 length is 15 residues. The V gene's germline CDR1 is SGHRS and CDR2 YFSETQ. In DNA, the CDR3 is TGCGCCAGCAGCGCAGGACAGGGGGCTGGTGAGACCCAGTACTTC. Translating it yields CASSAGQGAGETQYF.

At least ten counts were recorded for this clonotype. This chain uses TRBV7-2 with TRBJ2-2; D uncertain. V lost 6 bases and J 6 bases, leaving 8 bases between the germline ends. The V gene's germline CDR1 is SGHTA and CDR2 FQGNSA. The CDR3 is made up of 12 amino acids. The CDR3 nucleotides are TGTGCCAGCAGACGACTTCCCGGGGAGCTGTTTTTT. It is translated as CASRRLPGELFF.